The rows below give T cell receptor beta chains drawn from one sample of a study of long-term antiretroviral therapy in people with HIV. Here immunoSEQ multiplex PCR was the method, and the copy in TCRdb shows in-frame clones only, minus some. The table lists 35,000 to 45,000 clones, roughly four fifths of them singletons. Sequences were derived from unsorted PBMCs, sampled 1 year after starting antiretroviral therapy. These receptors originate from a man aged 18 to 30 with HIV. CDR3s include the opening cysteine and the closing phenylalanine or tryptophan. Fields, in order: J gene, V gene, D gene, clone size, CDR3 protein, CDR3 DNA. D genes are given only for firm matches. The size field is filled for only some rows; it gives once, few, many or a size class.

TRBJ2-7 | TRBV6-1 | TRBD1 | - | CASRTGQGSSYEQYF | TGTGCCAGCAGAACGGGACAGGGAAGCTCCTACGAGCAGTACTTC
TRBJ2-7 | TRBV18 | - | - | CASSAGTDYEQYF | TGTGCCAGCTCAGCCGGGACGGACTACGAGCAGTACTTC
TRBJ1-1 | TRBV7-9 | - | - | CASSPNVGAEAFF | TGTGCCAGCAGCCCAAACGTGGGCGCTGAAGCTTTCTTT
TRBJ1-2 | TRBV10-3 | - | - | CAISEWTGENYGYTF | TGTGCCATCAGTGAGTGGACCGGGGAAAACTATGGCTACACCTTC
TRBJ2-1 | TRBV12-5 | - | - | CASGFLDGNEQFF | TGTGCTAGTGGTTTCTTGGACGGAAACGAGCAGTTCTTC
TRBJ1-2 | TRBV19 | - | - | CASRGYRALLGYTF | TGTGCCAGTAGAGGGTACAGGGCCCTTTTGGGCTACACCTTC
TRBJ2-3 | TRBV9 | TRBD2 | - | CASSPRGGGADTQYF | TGTGCCAGCAGCCCGCGGGGGGGCGGGGCAGATACGCAGTATTTT
TRBJ2-7 | TRBV6-5 | - | - | CASSYAGTYEQYF | TGTGCCAGCAGTTACGCAGGGACCTACGAGCAGTACTTC
TRBJ2-7 | TRBV9 | TRBD1 | - | CASSVEGANREEQYF | TGTGCCAGCAGCGTAGAGGGGGCGAACAGGGAAGAGCAGTACTTC
TRBJ2-1 | TRBV5-4 | TRBD2 | - | CASSLWTSAQFF | TGTGCCAGCAGCTTGTGGACTAGCGCGCAGTTCTTC
TRBJ1-2 | TRBV7-9 | TRBD1 | - | CASVGQEDYRDGYTF | TGTGCCAGTGTGGGACAGGAGGATTACCGGGATGGCTACACCTTC
TRBJ2-7 | TRBV2 | TRBD2 | - | CASKILADATYEQYF | TGTGCCAGCAAGATTCTAGCGGACGCTACCTACGAGCAGTACTTC
TRBJ2-7 | TRBV6-6 | - | - | CASSYSGGGPYEQYF | TGTGCCAGCAGTTACTCAGGGGGGGGGCCCTACGAGCAGTACTTC
TRBJ2-7 | TRBV7-2 | TRBD1 | - | CASSFGQGALSYEQYF | TGTGCCAGCAGCTTCGGACAGGGGGCCCTGTCCTACGAGCAGTACTTC
TRBJ2-7 | TRBV9 | TRBD2 | - | CASSVDASGGYEQYF | TGTGCCAGCAGCGTAGACGCTAGCGGGGGGTACGAGCAGTACTTC
TRBJ2-3 | TRBV5-1 | - | - | CASSYSVGTSTDTQYF | TGCGCCAGCAGCTACTCAGTCGGGACTAGCACAGATACGCAGTATTTT
TRBJ2-1 | TRBV5-1 | TRBD1 | - | CASSLGQGAVNEQFF | TGCGCCAGCAGCTTGGGACAGGGGGCGGTGAATGAGCAGTTCTTC
TRBJ1-1 | TRBV25-1 | TRBD1 | - | CASSMTGGIEAFF | TGTGCCAGCAGTATGACAGGGGGAATCGAAGCTTTCTTT
TRBJ2-7 | TRBV5-6 | - | few | CASSLSGLGVSTEQYF | TGTGCCAGCAGCTTGTCGGGGTTGGGGGTATCCACCGAGCAGTACTTC
TRBJ2-7 | TRBV27 | - | - | CASSFLGSFEQYF | TGTGCCAGCAGTTTCCTAGGATCTTTTGAGCAGTACTTC
TRBJ2-1 | TRBV6-4 | - | once | CASSDGETTSGEQFF | TGTGCCAGCAGTGACGGTGAGACTACCTCCGGGGAGCAGTTCTTC
TRBJ1-2 | TRBV19 | - | few | CASSPGRSGYTF | TGTGCCAGTAGTCCAGGACGCAGCGGCTACACCTTC
TRBJ2-1 | TRBV10-2 | - | - | CASSGDPYNEQFF | TGCGCCAGCAGTGGGGACCCCTACAATGAGCAGTTCTTC
TRBJ2-2 | TRBV30 | - | - | CAWSVPRGGNTYTGELFF | TGTGCCTGGAGTGTACCTCGGGGAGGCAATACTTACACCGGGGAGCTGTTTTTT
TRBJ2-3 | TRBV7-3 | TRBD1 | - | CASSSGQYDTDTQYF | TGTGCCAGCAGCTCGGGACAGTACGACACAGATACGCAGTATTTT
TRBJ1-2 | TRBV9 | - | - | CASSVGGSGYTF | TGTGCCAGCAGCGTAGGGGGCTCTGGCTACACCTTC
TRBJ1-3 | TRBV6-1 | - | few | CASSGQPSGNTIYF | TGTGCCAGCAGTGGACAGCCCTCTGGAAACACCATATATTTT
TRBJ1-1 | TRBV5-5 | - | few | CASSLDLKTEAFF | TGTGCCAGCAGCTTGGACCTAAAGACTGAAGCTTTCTTT
TRBJ2-5 | TRBV2 | TRBD2 | - | CASNSGLALETQYF | TGTGCCAGCAACTCGGGACTAGCGTTAGAGACCCAGTACTTC
TRBJ1-2 | TRBV19 | - | - | CASSTNRGQEYRYGYTF | TGTGCCAGTAGTACCAACCGGGGGCAGGAGTATCGCTATGGCTACACCTTC
TRBJ2-7 | TRBV15 | - | - | CATSRVHEGPYEQYF | TGTGCCACCAGCAGAGTTCACGAGGGACCCTACGAGCAGTACTTC
TRBJ2-1 | TRBV27 | - | - | CASSSPYSYNEQFF | TGTGCCAGCAGTTCTCCTTACTCCTACAATGAGCAGTTCTTC
TRBJ1-2 | TRBV27 | TRBD1 | few | CASSSTRQGPAGGYTF | TGTGCCAGCAGTTCGACCCGACAGGGACCCGCTGGGGGCTACACCTTC
TRBJ1-1 | TRBV18 | - | - | CASSPPATAHTEAFF | TGTGCCAGCTCACCACCGGCCACCGCCCACACTGAAGCTTTCTTT
TRBJ1-1 | TRBV7-6 | - | - | CASGEGEITEAFF | TGTGCCAGCGGGGAGGGGGAAATCACTGAAGCTTTCTTT
TRBJ1-1 | TRBV18 | - | - | CASSPSQGTEAFF | TGTGCCAGCTCACCATCACAGGGCACTGAAGCTTTCTTT
TRBJ1-1 | TRBV18 | TRBD1 | - | CASSPPTGLGTEAFF | TGTGCCAGCTCACCTCCGACAGGGTTGGGAACTGAAGCTTTCTTT
TRBJ1-1 | TRBV5-1 | - | - | CASGPTGMTNTEAFF | TGCGCCAGCGGACCGACAGGTATGACGAACACTGAAGCTTTCTTT
TRBJ1-1 | TRBV9 | TRBD1 | - | CASSVGQENTEAFF | TGTGCCAGCAGCGTCGGACAGGAAAACACTGAAGCTTTCTTT
TRBJ1-1 | TRBV5-6 | - | - | CASSLGQVEAFF | TGTGCCAGCAGCTTGGGGCAGGTTGAAGCTTTCTTT
TRBJ2-7 | TRBV19 | TRBD1 | - | CASSIPADREGYEQYF | TGTGCCAGTAGTATCCCCGCGGACAGGGAAGGCTACGAGCAGTACTTC